This TCR beta chain comes out of a study of OX40 agonist ivuxolimab in advanced cancers. Whole-study context: Across the patients, intravenous ivuxolimab was delivered every 2 weeks at 0.01 to 10 mg/kg. Participants averaged about 60 years of age (range roughly 20 to 90) and were 82.7% male. Therapy given before enrollment (anti-PD-1, anti-PD-L1 or anti-CTLA-4) was allowed, and 35% to 45% had some.

The V gene end was trimmed by 1 base and the J gene end by 5 bases; junction bases not matched to a gene: 10. The CDR3 sequence is 18 residues long. Germline lookup yields CDR1 SGHRS and CDR2 YFSETQ. General study results and limits: With doses of 0.1 to 3.0 mg/kg, CD4+ and CD8+ blood T cells had undergone clonal expansion by week 6.

This clone was detected once. Its antigen is unknown. The assay was immunoSEQ multiplex PCR, and TCRdb's table has in-frame clones only and misses some. The data show about 100,000 clones, with roughly 80% seen just once and around 5.9% held by the top ten. The receptor's source is an adult with an advanced solid tumor such as melanoma, head and neck, liver or kidney cancer. The chain combines TRBV5-1 with TRBJ2-3; 13 bases are shared with TRBD2. Sample: CD4+ or CD8+ T cells sorted from blood, taken in a trial of the OX40 agonist ivuxolimab. CDR3 sequence reads: CASSLTSGRAVVEDTQYF. CDR3 DNA sequence: TGCGCCAGCAGCTTGACTAGCGGGAGGGCCGTGGTGGAAGATACGCAGTATTTT.